The 27 T cell receptor beta chains listed next were all sequenced from one sample in a study of T cell responses to AZD1222 COVID-19 vaccine. Sequenced by immunoSEQ multiplex PCR; TCRdb stores in-frame clones only, minus some. The data show 98,000 or so clones, more than 70% seen once. Material: peripheral blood, obtained on day 0 of AZD1222 vaccination. Every receptor here comes from an adult in good health.

This clone was detected only once. The chain carries TRBV29-1 and TRBJ1-5; D is ambiguous. Germline lookup yields CDR1 SQVTM and CDR2 ANQGSEA. V dropped 1 base and J dropped 5 bases, with 12 bases sitting between them. The CDR3 is made up of 14 amino acids. The DNA for the CDR3 is TGCAGCGTTGAAGCGGGAGGAAAGGATCAGCCCCAGCATTTT. Its protein product is CSVEAGGKDQPQHF.

This chain joins TRBV13 and TRBJ2-7; 9 nucleotides agree with TRBD1. The germline CDR1 and CDR2 sequences are PRHDT and FYEKMQ (reference sequence). The CDR3 loop spans 15 amino acids. Trimming cost V 5 bases and J 0 bases; bases outside gene matches: 5. The CDR3 bases are TGTGCCAGCAGCACCCCGGGACAGGGCTCCTACGAGCAGTACTTC. The encoded protein is CASSTPGQGSYEQYF.

The V call is TRBV7-3, the J call TRBJ2-1; D possibly uses TRBD1 or TRBD2 (5 bases each). Germline V CDR1 and CDR2: SGHTA, FQGTGA. CDR3 length: 18 amino acids. The V gene lost 4 bases and the J gene lost 2 bases, with 21 bases spanning the gap. CDR3 sequence (DNA): TGTGCCAGCAGCTCCATTAAGGGGTCATACGGGGCCTACAATGAGCAGTTCTTC. This encodes CASSSIKGSYGAYNEQFF. Full variable domain (outside the CDR3, taken from reference TRBV7-3 and TRBJ2-1): GAGVSQTPSNKVTEKGKYVELRCDPISGHTALYWYRQSLGQGPEFLIYFQGTGAADDSGLPNDRFFAVRPEGSVSTLKIQRTERGDSAVYLCASSSIKGSYGAYNEQFFGPGTRLTVL.

The genes are TRBV5-6 and TRBJ1-1; 8 bases are shared with TRBD1. V was pared by 1 base and J by 11 bases, with 7 bases of the junction left unmatched. The V gene's germline CDR1 is SGHDT and CDR2 YYEEEE. This CDR3 is 13 amino acids long. In nucleotides, the CDR3 is TGTGCCAGCAGCTTGCGACAGGGGAGCGGGGCTTTCTTT. It encodes CASSLRQGSGAFF. Full variable domain (rest looked up from reference TRBV5-6 and TRBJ1-1): DAGVTQSPTHLIKTRGQQVTLRCSPKSGHDTVSWYQQALGQGPQFIFQYYEEEERQRGNFPDRFSGHQFPNYSSELNVNALLLGDSALYLCASSLRQGSGAFFGQGTRLTVV.

This clone was picked up one time. The chain joins TRBV5-4 to TRBJ2-3, with a weak D call TRBD2 (6 bases). Germline V gene lookup returns CDR1 SGHNT and CDR2 YYREEE (reference sequence). Trimming shortened V by 2 bases and J by 3 bases, and 13 bases separated the two germline ends. CDR3 length equals 15 residues. This CDR3 reads CASSLGGISTDTQYF. The CDR3 coding sequence is TGTGCCAGCAGCTTAGGAGGGATTAGTACAGATACGCAGTATTTT. Looking up the rest from reference TRBV5-4 and TRBJ2-3 gives the full variable domain: ETGVTQSPTHLIKTRGQQVTLRCSSQSGHNTVSWYQQALGQGPQFIFQYYREEENGRGNFPPRFSGLQFPNYSSELNVNALELDDSALYLCASSLGGISTDTQYFGPGTRLTVL.

This chain joins TRBV14 and TRBJ1-3; no clear D. The CDR3 runs to 16 residues. Trimming removed 0 bases at V and 0 bases at J, with 9 bases between. In germline, CDR1 is SGHDN, CDR2 FVKESK. The CDR3 sequence is CASSQDGLASGNTIYF. In DNA form, the CDR3 reads TGTGCCAGCAGCCAAGACGGACTCGCCTCTGGAAACACCATATATTTT.

The CDR3 spells CASSPQGIQNIQYF. Written as DNA, the CDR3 is TGCGCCAGCAGCCCGCAGGGTATCCAAAACATTCAGTACTTC. This chain uses TRBV5-1 with TRBJ2-4; possible D gene TRBD1, 5 bases. CDR1 SGHRS and CDR2 YFSETQ come from the germline V gene. The CDR3 is 14 residues long. V lost 4 bases and J 5 bases, leaving 13 bases between the germline ends.

The CDR3 loop reads CASSLAGGAYTGELFF. For the CDR3, the DNA is TGTGCCAGCAGCTTAGCGGGGGGAGCCTACACCGGGGAGCTGTTTTTT. V usage is TRBV5-4 and J usage is TRBJ2-2; 9 positions match TRBD2. CDR3 length: 16 residues. CDR1 and CDR2 from the germline V gene are SGHNT and YYREEE (reference sequence). V lost 2 bases and J lost 3; bases outside the gene matches: 5.

This chain joins TRBV7-9 and TRBJ1-6; tentatively, D is TRBD1 (6 bases). The V end lost 8 bases, the J end lost 7 bases, and 15 bases lay between the germline ends. The CDR3 has 14 residues. CDR1 is SEHNR and CDR2 is FQNEAQ in the germline V gene (reference sequence). CDR3 protein: CASGTTGYNSPLHF. The CDR3 DNA is TGTGCCAGCGGAACCACAGGGTACAATTCACCCCTCCACTTT. Full variable domain (rest looked up from reference TRBV7-9 and TRBJ1-6): DTGVSQNPRHKITKRGQNVTFRCDPISEHNRLYWYRQTLGQGPEFLTYFQNEAQLEKSRLLSDRFSAERPKGSFSTLEIQRTEQGDSAMYLCASGTTGYNSPLHFGNGTRLTVT.

V and J are TRBV6-1 and TRBJ2-5; maybe TRBD1 (5 bases). From germline, CDR1 is MNHNS and CDR2 SASEGT. The germline V and J ends were trimmed by 3 bases and 1 base, with 12 bases remaining between them. This CDR3 has 15 residues. DNA of the CDR3: TGTGCCAGCAGTGATAGGGGCTTGGGCCAAGAGACCCAGTACTTC. This gives the protein CASSDRGLGQETQYF.

This clone appeared a few times. This sequence joins TRBV10-3 and TRBJ2-2; D is possibly TRBD1 (6 bases). Germline V gene sequence: CDR1 ENHRY, CDR2 SYGVKD. The CDR3 totals 15 residues. The germline V and J ends were trimmed by 0 bases and 7 bases, with 12 bases remaining between them. CDR3 bases: TGTGCCATCAGTGAGTCGATGGGACAAATCGGGGAGCTGTTTTTT. Its protein is CAISESMGQIGELFF.

The chain joins TRBV5-1 to TRBJ2-2, with D tentatively TRBD1 (5 bases). This CDR3 has 15 residues. V was pared by 0 bases and J by 2 bases, with 8 bases between. CDR1 and CDR2 from the germline V gene are SGHRS and YFSETQ. DNA of the CDR3: TGCGCCAGCAGCTTGGGACAGATCAACACCGGGGAGCTGTTTTTT. Translated, it gives CASSLGQINTGELFF.

The CDR3 region is CASSLDDSYGYTF. CDR3 DNA sequence: TGTGCCAGCAGCCTAGACGACAGTTATGGCTACACCTTC. The chain has TRBV11-1 and TRBJ1-2; D possibly corresponds to TRBD1 (5 bases). Germline V CDR1 and CDR2: SGHAT, FQDESV (reference sequence). The CDR3 sequence is 13 residues long. The ends were cut back, 5 bases at V and 5 bases at J, with 12 bases in the middle.

The CDR3 sequence: CASSQSDNTEAFF. The CDR3 DNA follows: TGCGCCAGCAGCCAAAGCGATAACACTGAAGCTTTCTTT. The chain combines TRBV4-3 with TRBJ1-1; unclear D gene. The CDR3 sequence is 13 residues long. Trimming cost V 2 bases and J 2 bases, with 6 bases left between them. CDR1 LGHNA and CDR2 YSLEER come from the germline V gene.

CDR3 residues: CASSRGVPLYNEQFF. DNA for the CDR3: TGTGCCAGCAGCCGAGGAGTCCCTCTTTACAATGAGCAGTTCTTC. V is TRBV3-1 (or the pseudogene TRBV3-2) and J is TRBJ2-1; D not resolved. V was pared by 4 bases and J by 4 bases, with 14 bases between. Germline CDR1 and CDR2: LGHDT and YNNKEL (reference sequence). The CDR3 has 15 residues.

The chain uses TRBV5-1 and TRBJ2-3, with 8 bases lining up with TRBD1. The CDR3 has 14 amino acids. J was trimmed by 5 bases and V by 2 bases; bases with no gene match: 4. Germline CDR1 is SGHRS and CDR2 is YFSETQ. CDR3 nucleotide sequence: TGCGCCAGCAGCTTCCAGGGGGCTGGAGATACGCAGTATTTT. Translating it yields CASSFQGAGDTQYF. Based on the CDR3 plus reference TRBV5-1 and TRBJ2-3, the full variable domain is KAGVTQTPRYLIKTRGQQVTLSCSPISGHRSVSWYQQTPGQGLQFLFEYFSETQRNKGNFPGRFSGRQFSNSRSEMNVSTLELGDSALYLCASSFQGAGDTQYFGPGTRLTVL.

The chain couples TRBV29-1 to TRBJ1-1, with TRBD1 identical over 7 bases. The junction had 0 bases not matched to a gene; V was cut back by 1 base and J by 4 bases. There are 12 residues in the CDR3. Germline CDR1 SQVTM, CDR2 ANQGSEA. As DNA, the CDR3 is TGCAGCGTTGAAGGACAGGGCACTGAAGCTTTCTTT. Protein product: CSVEGQGTEAFF.

This chain connects TRBV11-2 to TRBJ2-1; TRBD2 matches 12 bases. The CDR3 covers 17 residues. The V gene's germline CDR1 is SGHAT and CDR2 FQNNGV. V gave up 0 bases and J gave up 10 bases; unmatched junction bases: 10. The CDR3 DNA reads TGTGCCAGCAGCTTAGAGGGACTAGCGGGCGTAGGGGGCGAGCAGTTCTTC. Translation gives CASSLEGLAGVGGEQFF.

The chain is built from TRBV30 and TRBJ2-1, with D perhaps matching TRBD2 (7 bases). This CDR3 spans 13 amino acids. V lost 3 bases and J lost 9, with 15 bases in between. Germline CDR1 GTSNPN, CDR2 SVGIG (reference sequence). The CDR3 sequence: CAWRTGGRGEQFF. Here the CDR3 DNA reads TGTGCCTGGAGGACGGGGGGCAGAGGTGAGCAGTTCTTC.

In this sample, this clone turned up a few times. The chain couples TRBV2 to TRBJ2-7; the match to TRBD2 covers 8 bases. Germline V gene sequence: CDR1 SNHLY, CDR2 FYNNEI. Trimming took 3 bases from V and 6 from J; bases not matched to a gene: 13. The CDR3 is made up of 16 amino acids. The CDR3 reads CASSESAGGAYPEQYF. Written as DNA, the CDR3 is TGTGCCAGCAGTGAGAGTGCCGGGGGGGCTTATCCCGAGCAGTACTTC.

This clone was counted only a few times. The V and J genes are TRBV2 and TRBJ2-1; perhaps TRBD2 as D (5 bases). The CDR3 is 14 amino acids. Trimming pared 2 bases from V and 10 bases from J, leaving 15 bases between. CDR1 SNHLY and CDR2 FYNNEI come from the germline V gene. For the CDR3, the DNA is TGTGCCAGCAGTGAAACTCTCCTCGGGGTGGAGCAGTTCTTC. It encodes CASSETLLGVEQFF.

The V call is TRBV7-9, the J call TRBJ1-1; 8 nucleotides match TRBD1. The length of the CDR3 is 13 residues. Germline V gene sequence: CDR1 SEHNR, CDR2 FQNEAQ (reference sequence). Trimming cost V 5 bases and J 3 bases; bases outside gene matches: 2. This CDR3 reads CASSPQGDTEAFF. The CDR3 DNA reads as TGTGCCAGCAGCCCACAGGGGGACACTGAAGCTTTCTTT. The full variable domain, in which reference TRBV7-9 and TRBJ1-1 provide the parts outside the CDR3, is DTGVSQNPRHKITKRGQNVTFRCDPISEHNRLYWYRQTLGQGPEFLTYFQNEAQLEKSRLLSDRFSAERPKGSFSTLEIQRTEQGDSAMYLCASSPQGDTEAFFGQGTRLTVV.

The J gene is TRBJ1-4, the V gene TRBV3-1 (or the pseudogene TRBV3-2), with TRBD1 as a possible D gene (6 bases). CDR1 is LGHDT and CDR2 is YNNKEL in the germline V gene (reference sequence). The CDR3 is 16 residues long. The ends were cut back, 4 bases at V and 8 bases at J, with 20 bases in the middle. The CDR3 region is CASSPGVQGGWEKLFF. The CDR3, as DNA: TGTGCCAGCAGCCCCGGGGTACAGGGCGGATGGGAAAAACTGTTTTTT.

A word on this clone: The junction shows a germline mismatch at one end, possibly a read error. The chain uses TRBV6-1 and TRBJ1-3; no definite D call. This CDR3 contains 11 residues. Germline V gene data show CDR1 as MNHNS and CDR2 as SASEGT. CDR3 sequence (DNA): TGTGCCAGCAGTGAAGTGGGAAGAAATGATTTT. Protein sequence: CASSEVGRNDF.

V and J are TRBV30 and TRBJ2-7; D not resolved. The CDR3 is 12 amino acids. The V end lost 3 bases, the J end lost 2 bases, and 8 bases lay between the germline ends. Germline V gives CDR1 GTSNPN, CDR2 SVGIG (reference sequence). CDR3 region: CAWSAAAYEQYF. CDR3 DNA sequence: TGTGCCTGGAGCGCCGCAGCCTACGAGCAGTACTTC.

This clone showed up just a few times. The J gene is TRBJ1-3, the V gene TRBV5-1; D gene uncertain. This CDR3 has 16 amino acids. V dropped 2 bases and J dropped 4 bases, with 16 bases sitting between them. Per germline, CDR1 SGHRS and CDR2 YFSETQ. Written as DNA, the CDR3 is TGCGCCAGCAGCTTCCATACCCGATCCGGGGGAAACACCATATATTTT. Translated: CASSFHTRSGGNTIYF.

The chain joins TRBV6-5 to TRBJ1-2; TRBD1 is a possible D gene (5 bases). Trimming stripped 2 bases from V and 7 bases from J, with 17 bases between. This CDR3 spans 15 amino acids. CDR1 and CDR2 from the germline V gene are MNHEY and SVGAGI. CDR3 protein: CASSYISGQRGGYTF. DNA of the CDR3: TGTGCCAGCAGTTACATCAGTGGGCAGAGGGGTGGCTACACCTTC.